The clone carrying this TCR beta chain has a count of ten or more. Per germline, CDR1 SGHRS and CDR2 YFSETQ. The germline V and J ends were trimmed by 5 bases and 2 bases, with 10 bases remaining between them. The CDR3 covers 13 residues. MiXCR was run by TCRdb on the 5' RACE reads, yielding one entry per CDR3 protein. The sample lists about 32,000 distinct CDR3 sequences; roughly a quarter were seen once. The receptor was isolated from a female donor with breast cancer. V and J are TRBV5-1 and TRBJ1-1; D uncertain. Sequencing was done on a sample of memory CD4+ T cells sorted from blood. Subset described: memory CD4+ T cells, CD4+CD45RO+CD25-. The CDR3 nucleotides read TGCGCCAGCAGTTACTTAGGTAACACTGAAGCTTTCTTT. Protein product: CASSYLGNTEAFF. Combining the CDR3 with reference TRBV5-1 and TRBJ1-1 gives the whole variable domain KAGVTQTPRYLIKTRGQQVTLSCSPISGHRSVSWYQQTPGQGLQFLFEYFSETQRNKGNFPGRFSGRQFSNSRSEMNVSTLELGDSALYLCASSYLGNTEAFFGQGTRLTVV.